This entry lists 26 T cell receptor beta chains sequenced from one sample in a study of T cells in Graves' hyperthyroidism and ophthalmopathy. Regions amplified from RNA transcripts were the TCR beta CDR3 regions. The TCR CDR3 was amplified in a first-round RT-PCR using the HTBI primer set. MiXCR was run by TCRdb on the multiplex PCR reads, yielding one entry per CDR3 protein. The sample holds 490,000 or so distinct CDR3 sequences; around 43% are singletons and the top ten take approximately 44%. Sequencing was performed on peripheral blood or thyroid tissue (not recorded which). The receptor source for this set is an adult woman with Graves' disease, either hyperthyroidism or ophthalmopathy (not recorded which).

The chain employs TRBV9 and TRBJ2-2; weak D call: TRBD2 (6 bases). Trimming removed 5 bases at V and 1 base at J, with 15 bases between. The CDR3 length is 16 residues. Germline-derived CDR1 and CDR2 are SGDLS and YYNGEE. CDR3 sequence reads: CASRIVGRGNTGELFF. The DNA of the CDR3 is TGTGCCAGCAGGATAGTCGGGCGGGGGAACACCGGGGAGCTGTTTTTT.

J is TRBJ1-1 and V is TRBV9, with TRBD1 as a possible D gene (5 bases). Germline assignment: CDR1 SGDLS and CDR2 YYNGEE. This CDR3 spans 12 amino acids. V was cut by 6 bases and J by 6 bases, with 12 bases left in between. CDR3 sequence reads: CASTVGASEAFF. The CDR3 coding sequence is TGTGCCAGCACCGTTGGGGCATCTGAAGCTTTCTTT.

This chain's CDR3 is CASSLRLAGRRTDTQYF. In DNA form, the CDR3 reads TGTGCCAGCAGCTTGAGACTAGCGGGACGAAGGACAGATACGCAGTATTTT. V and J are TRBV11-2 and TRBJ2-3, with TRBD2 matching 11 bases. In germline, CDR1 is SGHAT, CDR2 FQNNGV. J lost 3 bases, V lost 3 bases, and 8 bases had no gene match. The CDR3 totals 17 residues.

This rearrangement joins TRBV4-1 to TRBJ2-7, with 7 bases aligning to TRBD2. The V gene's germline CDR1 is MGHRA and CDR2 YSYEKL. Trimming took 4 bases from V and 6 from J; bases not matched to a gene: 12. The CDR3 is 15 residues long. The CDR3 DNA reads TGCGCCAGCAGCCCCTCGGGCGGGAGATCGCTCGAGCAGTACTTC. This codes for CASSPSGGRSLEQYF.

The chain links TRBV29-1 to TRBJ1-1, with D hard to call. Germline V gives CDR1 SQVTM, CDR2 ANQGSEA. This CDR3 is built from 10 residues. Trimming took 7 bases from V and 1 from J, leaving 4 bases between them. This CDR3 reads CSGTNTEAFF. The CDR3 nucleotides read TGCAGCGGTACGAACACTGAAGCTTTCTTT. The whole variable domain, remainder taken from reference TRBV29-1 and TRBJ1-1, is SAVISQKPSRDICQRGTSLTIQCQVDSQVTMMFWYRQQPGQSLTLIATANQGSEATYESGFVIDKFPISRPNLTFSTLTVSNMSPEDSSIYLCSGTNTEAFFGQGTRLTVV.

The J gene is TRBJ1-2, the V gene TRBV10-3; the match to TRBD1 covers 9 bases. Per germline, CDR1 ENHRY and CDR2 SYGVKD. This CDR3 comprises 16 residues. This chain's CDR3 is CARTPKTGGPNYGYTF. The CDR3 bases are TGTGCTAGAACTCCTAAAACAGGGGGCCCTAACTATGGCTACACCTTC.

The V and J genes are TRBV29-1 and TRBJ2-1, with D unresolved. The germline V and J ends were trimmed by 4 bases and 4 bases, with 2 bases remaining between them. This CDR3 is built from 10 residues. Germline CDR1 and CDR2: SQVTM and ANQGSEA. CDR3 amino acids: CSVGYNEQFF. The CDR3 DNA follows: TGCAGCGTTGGATACAATGAGCAGTTCTTC.

There are many counts of this clonotype. V usage is TRBV5-1 and J usage is TRBJ1-1, with 10 bases fitting TRBD1. This CDR3 has 15 amino acids. Germline trimming cut 5 bases from V and 3 bases from J; bases unmatched to any gene: 7. The germline V gene has CDR1 SGHRS and CDR2 YFSETQ. The CDR3 DNA reads TGCGCCAGCAGGCCCCCCGGGACAGGGGACACTGAAGCTTTCTTT. This gives the protein CASRPPGTGDTEAFF.

This clonotype has a handful of counts. V usage is TRBV29-1 and J usage is TRBJ2-5; D is uncertain. Trimming removed 6 bases at V and 1 base at J, with 9 bases between. Germline V gene lookup returns CDR1 SQVTM and CDR2 ANQGSEA. CDR3 length: 12 amino acids. The CDR3 protein is CSVLASQETQYF. For the CDR3, the DNA is TGCAGCGTCTTAGCCAGCCAAGAGACCCAGTACTTC.

The rearrangement joins TRBV20-1 to TRBJ2-2; 11 bases fit TRBD1. The CDR3 covers 16 residues. Germline trimming cut 3 bases from V and 1 base from J; bases unmatched to any gene: 4. Germline assignment: CDR1 DFQATT and CDR2 SNEGSKA (reference sequence). CDR3 region: CSARGQGGMNTGELFF. The DNA of the CDR3 is TGCAGTGCTAGGGGACAGGGGGGCATGAACACCGGGGAGCTGTTTTTT.

V is TRBV20-1 and J is TRBJ2-7; no clear D gene. The CDR3 is made up of 10 amino acids. The germline V gene has CDR1 DFQATT and CDR2 SNEGSKA (reference sequence). V gave up 0 bases and J gave up 7 bases, with 4 bases separating them. The CDR3 nucleotides are TGCAGTGCTAGAGATCAGGAGCAGTACTTC. Translating gives CSARDQEQYF.

This clonotype showed up many times. V is TRBV5-8 and J is TRBJ2-7; tentatively, D is TRBD2 (5 bases). The V gene lost 4 bases and the J gene lost 7 bases, with 21 bases spanning the gap. CDR3 length: 15 amino acids. The germline gives CDR1 SGHTS, CDR2 YDEGEE. CDR3 bases: TGTGCCAGCAGCGTGGGGTACGGAGGATCGGGAGAGCAGTACTTC. This codes for CASSVGYGGSGEQYF.

This clonotype was detected ten times or more. The chain joins TRBV14 to TRBJ1-1; D perhaps matches TRBD1 (6 bases). The germline V and J ends were trimmed by 5 bases and 7 bases, with 11 bases remaining between them. Germline values: CDR1 SGHDN, CDR2 FVKESK. The CDR3 has 12 residues. The CDR3 sequence is CASSSSGVEAFF. The CDR3 nucleotides read TGTGCCAGCAGCAGCTCAGGGGTTGAAGCTTTCTTT.

The table lists this clonotype with many counts. The J gene is TRBJ2-5, the V gene TRBV11-1; perhaps TRBD2 as D (6 bases). CDR3 length: 14 residues. CDR1 SGHAT and CDR2 FQDESV come from the germline V gene (reference sequence). V gave up 0 bases and J gave up 5 bases, with 10 bases separating them. CDR3 protein: CASSLASSAETQYF. CDR3 nucleotide sequence: TGTGCCAGCAGCTTAGCCTCTAGCGCGGAGACCCAGTACTTC.

The V call is TRBV7-9, the J call TRBJ1-5; D ambiguous. The CDR3 sequence is 13 residues long. Trimming cost V 5 bases and J 6 bases, with 11 bases left between them. CDR1 and CDR2 (germline): SEHNR, FQNEAQ (reference sequence). The CDR3 nucleotides read TGTGCCAGCAGCGTGCAAGCGGGTCAGCCCCAGCATTTT. This codes for CASSVQAGQPQHF.

This chain connects TRBV9 to TRBJ1-1; D gene uncertain. The V gene's germline CDR1 is SGDLS and CDR2 YYNGEE. CDR3 length: 14 amino acids. The germline V and J ends were trimmed by 0 bases and 2 bases, with 8 bases remaining between them. In nucleotides, the CDR3 is TGTGCCAGCAGCGTAGGGGTTGGTAACACTGAAGCTTTCTTT. Residues: CASSVGVGNTEAFF.

The chain has TRBV20-1 and TRBJ1-2; 7 nucleotides agree with TRBD1. Unmatched junction bases numbered 8, after V lost 6 bases and J lost 4 bases. Germline V gene data show CDR1 as DFQATT and CDR2 as SNEGSKA (reference sequence). This CDR3 contains 13 residues. CDR3: CSARATGTYGYTF. CDR3 in DNA: TGCAGTGCGCGAGCGACAGGGACCTATGGCTACACCTTC.

The chain employs TRBV14 and TRBJ2-5, with D possibly being TRBD2 (6 bases). CDR3 length: 12 amino acids. Germline lookup yields CDR1 SGHDN and CDR2 FVKESK. V lost 4 bases to trimming and J lost 7 bases, with 10 bases between them. CDR3 sequence: CASSPGGVTQYF. The CDR3 DNA reads as TGTGCCAGCAGCCCCGGGGGTGTGACCCAGTACTTC. Full variable domain (missing parts from reference TRBV14 and TRBJ2-5): EAGVTQFPSHSVIEKGQTVTLRCDPISGHDNLYWYRRVMGKEIKFLLHFVKESKQDESGMPNNRFLAERTGGTYSTLKVQPAELEDSGVYFCASSPGGVTQYFGPGTRLLVL.

This clonotype was counted ten times or more. The chain uses TRBV2 and TRBJ1-1; D remains unclear. This CDR3 spans 13 amino acids. Trimming took off 2 bases at V and 1 base at J, with 5 bases between the two ends. Germline assignment: CDR1 SNHLY and CDR2 FYNNEI. DNA for the CDR3: TGTGCCAGCAGTGAATTGGAGAACACTGAAGCTTTCTTT. It specifies CASSELENTEAFF.

The V and J genes are TRBV15 and TRBJ2-7; D may be TRBD2 (6 bases). Per germline, CDR1 LNHNV and CDR2 YYDKDF (reference sequence). With 2 bases removed from V and 2 bases from J, the gap between germline ends came to 10 bases. The length of the CDR3 is 14 residues. The CDR3 loop reads CATSRTWGAYEQYF. The CDR3 coding sequence is TGTGCCACCAGCAGAACGTGGGGGGCCTACGAGCAGTACTTC. The whole variable domain, filled in from reference TRBV15 and TRBJ2-7, reads DAMVIQNPRYQVTQFGKPVTLSCSQTLNHNVMYWYQQKSSQAPKLLFHYYDKDFNNEADTPDNFQSRRPNTSFCFLDIRSPGLGDTAMYLCATSRTWGAYEQYFGPGTRLTVT.

The chain carries TRBV29-1 and TRBJ2-6, with a tentative D call TRBD2 (6 bases). Trimming left V 5 bases short and J 1 base short, with 12 bases between. The CDR3 sequence is 15 residues long. The germline V gene encodes CDR1 SQVTM and CDR2 ANQGSEA. The CDR3 DNA reads TGCAGCGTTAGGGCAGGGAGGTCTGGGGCCAACGTCCTGACTTTC. Translated: CSVRAGRSGANVLTF. Full variable domain (remainder filled in from reference TRBV29-1 and TRBJ2-6): SAVISQKPSRDICQRGTSLTIQCQVDSQVTMMFWYRQQPGQSLTLIATANQGSEATYESGFVIDKFPISRPNLTFSTLTVSNMSPEDSSIYLCSVRAGRSGANVLTFGAGSRLTVL.

This chain links TRBV29-1 with TRBJ2-5; 7 positions match TRBD2. The J call could be wrong; TRBJ2-7 is a better fit for the DNA end. This CDR3 spans 13 amino acids. Germline V gene sequence: CDR1 SQVTM, CDR2 ANQGSEA. The CDR3 here is CSSPGGSLYEQYF. The CDR3 nucleotides read TGCAGCAGTCCGGGCGGGAGTCTCTACGAGCAGTACTTC.

CDR3 DNA: TGTGCCAGCAGCGAGGCGTGGGGAAAACTGTTTTTT. Translating gives CASSEAWGKLFF. The V call is TRBV7-2, the J call TRBJ1-4; D gene unclear. Trimming left V 5 bases short and J 10 bases short, with 11 bases between. The CDR3 spans 12 residues. Germline loops: CDR1 SGHTA, CDR2 FQGNSA. Drawing the rest from reference TRBV7-2 and TRBJ1-4, the complete variable domain is GAGVSQSPSNKVTEKGKDVELRCDPISGHTALYWYRQSLGQGLEFLIYFQGNSAPDKSGLPSDRFSAERTGGSVSTLTIQRTQQEDSAVYLCASSEAWGKLFFGSGTQLSVL.

This clonotype has at least ten counts. The chain employs TRBV4-3 and TRBJ2-5; weak D call: TRBD1 (6 bases). CDR1 LGHNA and CDR2 YSLEER come from the germline V gene. Trimming removed 1 base from V and 1 base from J, with 10 bases in between. This CDR3 region has 15 residues. CDR3 protein: CASSQGQGFQETQYF. DNA for the CDR3: TGCGCCAGCAGCCAAGGGCAGGGGTTCCAAGAGACCCAGTACTTC.

This clonotype was recorded at least ten times. The V call is TRBV25-1, the J call TRBJ1-1; D may be TRBD1 (5 bases). Looked up from germline, CDR1 is MGHDK and CDR2 is SYGVNS. V was trimmed by 4 bases and J by 1 base, leaving 10 bases between them. The CDR3 has 14 amino acids. The CDR3 sequence: CASSAFGGNTEAFF. As DNA, the CDR3 is TGTGCCAGCAGTGCCTTCGGGGGGAACACTGAAGCTTTCTTT.

This clonotype was detected ten times or more. The CDR3 reads CASSQDQLNTEAFF. CDR3 sequence (DNA): TGCGCCAGCAGCCAAGATCAGCTGAACACTGAAGCTTTCTTT. The chain has TRBV4-1 and TRBJ1-1; D unclear. Looked up from germline, CDR1 is MGHRA and CDR2 is YSYEKL. V dropped 0 bases and J dropped 0 bases, with 5 bases sitting between them. The CDR3 loop spans 14 amino acids.